What follows is one T cell receptor beta chain and its context. Its antigen is still unknown. This entry is derived from a study of T cells in Graves' hyperthyroidism and ophthalmopathy. Study results and caveats: Blood shared most expanded thyroid clonotypes above 0.001.

The CDR3 is made up of 13 amino acids. Unmatched junction bases numbered 3, after V lost 5 bases and J lost 3 bases. CDR1 is SGHVS and CDR2 is FQNEAQ in the germline V gene. Authors of the study amplified TCR beta CDR3 regions from RNA transcripts. The HTBI set primed first-round TCR CDR3 RT-PCR. TCRdb fed the multiplex PCR reads into MiXCR, producing one record per CDR3 protein. The sample yields some 700,000 distinct CDR3 sequences, roughly 17% seen once. Sequenced sample: blood. The origin of this receptor is a man in his forties or fifties with Graves' hyperthyroidism. The chain combines TRBV7-8 with TRBJ1-2, with 7 bases lining up with TRBD1. This CDR3 is CASSDRVHYGYTF. Written as DNA, the CDR3 is TGTGCCAGCAGCGACAGGGTTCACTATGGCTACACCTTC.